The present entry profiles one TCR beta chain with its context. Its antigen is not yet known. No qualities accompany the bases; no much larger clone lies one base away. Taken from cysteine to phenylalanine, the CDR3 has 13 residues. The CDR3 DNA has 39 bases and is translated from base 1. V sheds 6 bases and J sheds 5 bases, leaving 13 bases between their ends. In the germline V gene (reference sequence), CDR1 corresponds to PRHDT and CDR2 to FYEKMQ. The library was produced with the immunoSEQ multiplex PCR assay. TCRbeta CDR3 sequencing was carried out by an external provider as a commercial service. In the source study's methods: The analyses used productive nucleotide sequences together with amino acid sequences obtained by in silico translation. Diversity was quantified by Renyi entropy over a range of alpha values, with sample size equalised by taking the median of 200 repeated subsamples. Pairwise repertoire distance was calculated as one minus the Chao-modified Jaccard index, correcting for under-sampling, and used for clustering. Frequency-weighted overlap with synovial clonotypes was computed over 200 sample sizes, 200 draws without replacement each, and reported at the smaller sample's size. Imported from immuneACCESS, the table was reduced by TCRdb to in-frame sequences with V and J called. These copies leave out some clones; in studies compared against another copy, an unresolved V gene accounts for under half, and the cause of the remainder is not known. That table gives V, J and clone size, and the DNA gave D and trimming. The sample has about 34,000 clones on record, 95% to 96% of them singletons. The top ten hold 0.15% to 0.2% of the sample.

The sequenced samples came from patients who had active juvenile idiopathic arthritis. Right after thawing, the cells went straight into sorting, and Live/Dead Fixable Near-IR Stain was used to exclude dead cells. This sample stems from a study of circulating and synovial CD4+ cells in juvenile arthritis (dated by TCRdb to between 2014 and 2016). Regarding the study in general: Within each patient, the TCRbeta CDR3 repertoires of synovial CD4 T cells, bulk blood CD4 T cells and circulating HLA-DR+ CD4 T cells were compared. The goal of the repertoire sequencing was to confirm that synovial clonotypes were enriched in a circulating synovial-like CD4 T cell subset.

Overall study outcomes, separate from this receptor: Because CPL samples and bulk blood CD4 samples differed in T cell genome counts by at least an order of magnitude, sample-size effects were addressed. Since overlap with synovium went up as sequencing depth increased, the measured fractions of shared clonotypes likely underestimated the full repertoire overlap. Circulating pathogenic-like lymphocytes clustered together with synovial T cells and shared a substantially larger fraction of CDR3 sequences with synovium than bulk blood did. Traditional Vbeta family usage analysis did not detect the difference between circulating pathogenic-like lymphocytes and bulk blood T cells. Synovial and circulating pathogenic-like lymphocyte repertoires were less diverse than bulk blood CD4 repertoires, with some CPL samples as oligoclonal as synovium.

The sample was CD4+ T cells from blood. This TCR was sampled from a human donor with juvenile idiopathic arthritis. Recombination linked TRBV13 to TRBJ2-5; perhaps TRBD2 is the D gene, with 6 bases matching. The CDR3 loop reads CASSSGGGETQYF. In nucleotide form, the sequence is TGTGCCAGCAGTTCGGGTGGGGGGGAGACCCAGTACTTC.